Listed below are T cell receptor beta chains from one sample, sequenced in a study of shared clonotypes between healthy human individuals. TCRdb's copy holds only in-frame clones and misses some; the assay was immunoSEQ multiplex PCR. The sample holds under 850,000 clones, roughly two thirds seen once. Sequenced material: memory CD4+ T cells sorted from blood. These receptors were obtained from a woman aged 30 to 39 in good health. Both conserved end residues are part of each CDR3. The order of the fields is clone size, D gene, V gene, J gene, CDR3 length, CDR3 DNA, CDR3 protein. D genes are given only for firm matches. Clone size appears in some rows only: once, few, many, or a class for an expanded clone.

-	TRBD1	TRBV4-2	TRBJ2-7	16	TGTGCCAGCAGCCAATTAACCGGGACAGGGAACTACGAGCAGTACTTC	CASSQLTGTGNYEQYF
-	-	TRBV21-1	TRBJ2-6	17	TGTGCCAGCAGCAAACCGGACCTCGACGCTGGGGCCAACGTCCTGACTTTC	CASSKPDLDAGANVLTF
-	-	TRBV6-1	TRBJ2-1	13	TGTGCCAGCATTGGTTTGGCATACAATGAGCAGTTCTTC	CASIGLAYNEQFF
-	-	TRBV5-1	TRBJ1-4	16	TGCGCCAGCAGCTTGGTGGCAACTGCAACTAATGAAAAACTGTTTTTT	CASSLVATATNEKLFF
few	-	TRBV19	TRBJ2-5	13	TGTGCCAGTAGTTTAGGTGGTGCAGAGACCCAGTACTTC	CASSLGGAETQYF
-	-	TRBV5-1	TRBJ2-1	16	TGCGCCAGCAGCTTGACAACTAGCTTAACCTACAATGAGCAGTTCTTC	CASSLTTSLTYNEQFF
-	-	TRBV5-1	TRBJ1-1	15	TGCGCCAGCAGCCTGGAATCGTTTCAAACCACTGAAGCTTTCTTT	CASSLESFQTTEAFF
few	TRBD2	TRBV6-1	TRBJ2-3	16	TGTGCCAGCAGTGAAACCACTAGCGGGAGGGCGGATACGCAGTATTTT	CASSETTSGRADTQYF
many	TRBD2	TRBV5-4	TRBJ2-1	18	TGTGCCAGCAGCTTGGGACTAGCGGGAGGTCTATCCTACAATGAGCAGTTCTTC	CASSLGLAGGLSYNEQFF
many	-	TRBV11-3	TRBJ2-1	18	TGTGCCAGCAGCCCATCAATTTCGGGACCGTACTCCTACAATGAGCAGTTCTTC	CASSPSISGPYSYNEQFF
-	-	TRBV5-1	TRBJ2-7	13	TGCGCCAGCAGTGCAGGGAGCTCCTACGAGCAGTACTTC	CASSAGSSYEQYF
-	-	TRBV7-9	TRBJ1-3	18	TGTGCCAGCAGACCCAAGCCCCAAGCGGAATACTCTGGAAACACCATATATTTT	CASRPKPQAEYSGNTIYF
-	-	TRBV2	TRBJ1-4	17	TGTGCCAGCAGACCCGGACTACGGGGGCCCAGGGGTGAAAAACTGTTTTTT	CASRPGLRGPRGEKLFF
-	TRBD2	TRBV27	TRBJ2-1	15	TGTGCCAGCAGTCCCCGACTAGCGGATTACAATGAGCAGTTCTTC	CASSPRLADYNEQFF
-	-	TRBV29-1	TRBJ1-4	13	TGCAGCGCCGGGGGTTCGGCTAATGAAAAACTGTTTTTT	CSAGGSANEKLFF
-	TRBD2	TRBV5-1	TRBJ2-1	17	TGCGCCAGCAGCTCCAGAGCGGGAGGGGGCTCCTACAATGAGCAGTTCTTC	CASSSRAGGGSYNEQFF
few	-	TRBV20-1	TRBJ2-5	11	TGCAGTGCTAGCTACCAAGAGACCCAGTACTTC	CSASYQETQYF